What follows are 13 T cell receptor beta chains derived from one specimen sequenced in a study of blood T cell repertoires in COVID-19 (dated by TCRdb to 2020 to 2022). Library preparation used the immunoSEQ multiplex PCR assay. The table was pulled from immuneACCESS by TCRdb, which kept in-frame rearrangements only. Such tables lose some clones; where checked, under half of the loss comes from unresolved V genes, and the rest has no known cause. The table for this sample lists fewer than 350,000 clones; around four fifths of them were counted only once. The ten largest clonotypes hold approximately 4.1% of the sample. The sample taken for sequencing was peripheral blood. The receptors were sampled from a woman between 45 and 65 years old with active or convalescent COVID-19.

The chain uses TRBV7-9 and TRBJ2-5, with D possibly TRBD1 on 5 matching bases. This CDR3 is 13 amino acids long. CDR1 is SEHNR and CDR2 is FQNEAQ in the germline V gene (reference sequence). V lost 2 bases and J lost 7, with 11 bases in between. CDR3 loop: CASSLSGYGTQYF. The DNA of the CDR3 is TGTGCCAGCAGCTTATCAGGGTATGGGACCCAGTACTTC.

This chain joins TRBV11-2 and TRBJ2-1; D is possibly TRBD1 (7 bases). V lost 5 bases to trimming and J lost 15 bases, with 17 bases between them. Germline V lookup: CDR1 SGHAT, CDR2 FQNNGV. CDR3 length: 12 amino acids. Written as DNA, the CDR3 is TGTGCCAGCAGCAAGCGCGACAGGGAGGCGTTCTTC. Its protein product is CASSKRDREAFF.

V usage is TRBV11-1 and J usage is TRBJ1-2, with TRBD1 matching over 7 bases. V lost 4 bases, J lost 9 bases, and 11 bases stayed unmatched. The CDR3 totals 14 residues. Per germline, CDR1 SGHAT and CDR2 FQDESV (reference sequence). CDR3 in amino acids: CASSSSRDRYSYTF. The CDR3 nucleotides are TGTGCCAGCAGCTCGTCCCGGGACAGATACAGCTACACCTTC.

The chain employs TRBV19 and TRBJ2-2, with D possibly being TRBD1 (5 bases). The CDR3 length is 13 residues. Trimming removed 4 bases from V and 6 bases from J, with 9 bases in between. Germline-derived CDR1 and CDR2 are LNHDA and SQIVND (reference sequence). The CDR3 loop reads CASSKSRAGELFF. CDR3 DNA: TGTGCCAGTAGTAAGTCCAGGGCCGGGGAGCTGTTTTTT.

The gene calls are TRBV4-2 and TRBJ1-4; the D gene is possibly TRBD1 (5 bases). The CDR3 totals 15 residues. Germline assignment: CDR1 LGHNA and CDR2 YNFKEQ. V gave up 0 bases and J gave up 11 bases, with 16 bases separating them. The CDR3 region has the DNA TGTGCCAGCAGCCAAGAACTGCAGGGCGGGGAGAAACTGTTTTTT. Amino acid sequence: CASSQELQGGEKLFF.

The chain is built from TRBV12-5 and TRBJ2-1; unclear D gene. This CDR3 has 14 amino acids. The V and J ends lost 1 base and 1 base respectively, with 5 bases between them. The germline V gene has CDR1 LGHNT and CDR2 FRNRAP. The CDR3 protein is CASGLEASYNEQFF. DNA of the CDR3: TGTGCTAGTGGTTTGGAAGCGTCCTACAATGAGCAGTTCTTC.

The chain combines TRBV9 with TRBJ2-5; D is unresolved. The CDR3 has 13 residues. Germline V gene sequence: CDR1 SGDLS, CDR2 YYNGEE. V lost 0 bases and J lost 4, with 7 bases in between. The CDR3 coding sequence is TGTGCCAGCAGCGTAGGGTCGGGAGAGACCCAGTACTTC. Amino acid sequence: CASSVGSGETQYF.

V gene TRBV10-3 combines with J gene TRBJ2-7, with 8 bases lining up with TRBD2. The CDR3 loop spans 13 amino acids. CDR1 ENHRY and CDR2 SYGVKD come from the germline V gene. V was pared by 7 bases and J by 5 bases, with 7 bases of the junction left unmatched. The CDR3 region is CAIKTSESNEQYF. CDR3 coding DNA: TGTGCCATCAAGACTAGCGAGTCGAACGAGCAGTACTTC.

This clone has more than one count but fewer than ten. The V gene is TRBV2, the J gene TRBJ1-1; D is undetermined. V gave up 2 bases and J gave up 1 base, with 8 bases separating them. The CDR3 runs 14 residues. The germline gives CDR1 SNHLY, CDR2 FYNNEI. The CDR3 loop reads CASSELLRNTEAFF. As DNA, the CDR3 is TGTGCCAGCAGTGAACTTCTGAGGAACACTGAAGCTTTCTTT.

This chain links TRBV19 with TRBJ1-1, with 9 bases lining up with TRBD1. Germline lookup yields CDR1 LNHDA and CDR2 SQIVND (reference sequence). CDR3 length: 15 amino acids. The V gene end was trimmed by 9 bases and the J gene end by 3 bases; junction bases not matched to a gene: 11. CDR3 coding DNA: TGTGCCAGCCTCGACAGGGGGGCTATAGACACTGAAGCTTTCTTT. It yields the protein CASLDRGAIDTEAFF.

The chain links TRBV4-1 to TRBJ2-1; 13 bases map to TRBD2. Germline V gene data show CDR1 as MGHRA and CDR2 as YSYEKL. V shed 2 bases and J 7 bases; nucleotides not matched to a gene: 8. The CDR3 has 17 amino acids. The CDR3 DNA reads as TGCGCCAGCAGCCAAATGGGACTAGCGGGATCAAAAAATGAGCAGTTCTTC. Protein sequence: CASSQMGLAGSKNEQFF.

The chain recombines TRBV4-1 with TRBJ1-1; 9 nucleotides line up with TRBD1. This CDR3 has 15 residues. Germline V CDR1 and CDR2: MGHRA, YSYEKL. V gave up 3 bases and J gave up 7 bases; unmatched junction bases: 9. The CDR3 loop is CASSHLPGTGFEAFF. CDR3 nucleotides: TGCGCCAGCAGCCACCTACCCGGGACAGGGTTTGAAGCTTTCTTT.

For the CDR3, the DNA is TGTGCCAGCAGTTCAGGAGGGAACGAGCAGTACTTC. Protein product: CASSSGGNEQYF. This chain links TRBV6-6 with TRBJ2-7, with D tentatively TRBD2 (6 bases). Germline CDR1 reads MNHNY; CDR2 reads SVGAGI (reference sequence). The CDR3 runs to 12 residues. The V end lost 4 bases, the J end lost 5 bases, and 9 bases lay between the germline ends.